This TCR beta chain was sequenced for a study of tumor-infiltrating lymphocytes in primary liver carcinoma. The source material, about 18-31 mg of unsorted bulk tissue, was used to co-extract RNA and DNA. Only a few counts were recorded for this clonotype. The junction and the germline gene differ at one end; a read error may be behind it. With a constant-region primer, TCR beta cDNA was made from around 520 ng of total RNA. Library construction for TCR beta comprised three nested multiplex PCR rounds performed with slightly modified ARM-PCR. In the first two PCR rounds, TRBV1-TRBV30 forward primers were paired with a C-beta reverse primer, and each round lasted 10 cycles. TCRdb redid the calling of the multiplex PCR reads with MiXCR, one entry per CDR3 protein. The sample lists tens of thousands of distinct CDR3 sequences; roughly 78% were seen once. Per the germline V gene, CDR1 is MNHNS and CDR2 is SASEGT. The CDR3 sequence is 12 residues long.

This clonotype was obtained from a man aged 40-49 years with primary liver carcinoma and hepatitis B virus infection. V is TRBV6-1 and J is TRBJ2-7, with 7 bases matching TRBD1. Sequenced: liver tumor tissue from sampling region 3. Stated subset: tumor region T3, left-lateral pole. CDR3 sequence: CASSRQGYEQYF. CDR3 coding DNA: TGTGCCAGCAGTCGACAGGGATACGAACAGTACTTC.